The 28 T cell receptor beta chains presented below share a single source sample, sequenced in a study of blood T cell repertoires in COVID-19. The data were produced by immunoSEQ multiplex PCR, yet TCRdb's version contains in-frame clones alone and is incomplete. Here the sample spans some 250,000 clones, 81% being singletons. The sequenced material came from peripheral blood. Receptor source: a woman aged 60-75 years with active or convalescent COVID-19.

The chain joins TRBV4-3 to TRBJ2-7; possibly TRBD2 for D (6 bases). This CDR3 spans 16 amino acids. Germline values: CDR1 LGHNA, CDR2 YSLEER. Trimming stripped 3 bases from V and 2 bases from J, with 17 bases between. The CDR3 bases are TGCGCCAGCAGCCACGCCCGAGGCGGGGCAACCTACGAGCAGTACTTC. Its translation: CASSHARGGATYEQYF.

There are a few counts of this clone. The CDR3 region is CASSKIGVDTEAFF. CDR3 in DNA: TGTGCCAGCAGCAAAATAGGGGTTGACACTGAAGCTTTCTTT. The chain is built from TRBV13 and TRBJ1-1, with D possibly being TRBD1 (5 bases). Trimming removed 5 bases at V and 3 bases at J, with 13 bases between. This CDR3 is 14 amino acids long. The V gene's germline CDR1 is PRHDT and CDR2 FYEKMQ (reference sequence).

The chain combines TRBV25-1 with TRBJ1-2; weak D call: TRBD1 (5 bases). Germline lookup yields CDR1 MGHDK and CDR2 SYGVNS. The V gene lost 5 bases and the J gene lost 8 bases, with 15 bases spanning the gap. The CDR3 totals 13 residues. The CDR3, as DNA: TGTGCCAGCAGTTTCTATTCAGGGAACGGCTACACCTTC. The encoded protein is CASSFYSGNGYTF.

The V and J genes are TRBV2 and TRBJ2-3; 8 nucleotides line up with TRBD2. This CDR3 region has 16 residues. After removal of 6 bases from V and 4 bases from J, the junction contained 12 bases not matched to a gene. The germline CDR1 and CDR2 sequences are SNHLY and FYNNEI. DNA of the CDR3: TGTGCCAGCAGCCCTGGGTGGCTAGCGGGTGCAGATACGCAGTATTTT. Protein: CASSPGWLAGADTQYF.

The chain employs TRBV5-1 and TRBJ2-7, with 8 bases matching TRBD1. The CDR3 is 17 residues long. CDR1 is SGHRS and CDR2 is YFSETQ in the germline V gene. The trim removed 4 bases at V and 1 base at J, leaving 13 bases unmatched. CDR3 in DNA: TGCGCCAGCAGCGCGAAACCCGGACAGGGCCCTTCCTACGAGCAGTACTTC. Its protein product is CASSAKPGQGPSYEQYF.

This clone was detected once. The chain joins TRBV7-2 to TRBJ2-2, with D uncertain. Trimming pared 2 bases from V and 6 bases from J, leaving 4 bases between. Germline V gives CDR1 SGHTA, CDR2 FQGNSA. The CDR3 runs 12 residues. DNA of the CDR3: TGTGCCAGCAGCTTATCGTCCGGGGAGCTGTTTTTT. Translating gives CASSLSSGELFF.

The chain is built from TRBV7-3 and TRBJ1-1, with D hard to call. V lost 2 bases and J lost 1, with 11 bases in between. The CDR3 consists of 15 residues. Looked up from germline, CDR1 is SGHTA and CDR2 is FQGTGA. The CDR3 DNA reads TGTGCCAGCAGCTTAGGAGGCCCCCCGAACACTGAAGCTTTCTTT. Amino acid sequence: CASSLGGPPNTEAFF.

The V call is TRBV2, the J call TRBJ1-4; 10 bases agree with TRBD1. The V segment lost 5 bases and the J segment 13 bases; nucleotides outside the gene matches: 10. The CDR3 is 14 amino acids. Per germline, CDR1 SNHLY and CDR2 FYNNEI. The CDR3 coding sequence is TGTGCCAGCAGTCTGCGACAGGGGGCCTTTATACTGTTTTTT. This translates into CASSLRQGAFILFF.

V gene TRBV5-8 combines with J gene TRBJ1-1; TRBD1 agrees at 9 bases. The CDR3 runs 15 residues. Germline lookup yields CDR1 SGHTS and CDR2 YDEGEE. Unmatched junction bases numbered 7, after V lost 4 bases and J lost 3 bases. This chain's CDR3 is CASSPGQGGDTEAFF. DNA for the CDR3: TGTGCCAGCAGCCCGGGACAGGGTGGGGACACTGAAGCTTTCTTT.

The chain is built from TRBV6-5 and TRBJ2-1; 10 bases agree with TRBD2. CDR3 length: 15 amino acids. CDR1 MNHEY and CDR2 SVGAGI come from the germline V gene. The J segment lost 4 bases and the V segment lost 5 bases, leaving 5 bases of the junction unmatched. CDR3 DNA: TGTGCCAGCAGTCCTAGCGGGGGAGCTTACAATGAGCAGTTCTTC. It yields the protein CASSPSGGAYNEQFF.

This clone was seen a few times. In DNA, the CDR3 is TGTGCCAGCAGCCTCAAGGGACTAGCGGGGGGGAACACCGGGGAGCTGTTTTTT. Its protein product is CASSLKGLAGGNTGELFF. This sequence joins TRBV7-2 and TRBJ2-2; 15 nucleotides align to TRBD2. The V gene end was trimmed by 5 bases and the J gene end by 1 base; junction bases not matched to a gene: 5. Germline-derived CDR1 and CDR2 are SGHTA and FQGNSA. The CDR3 totals 18 residues. The variable domain in full, completed from reference TRBV7-2 and TRBJ2-2, reads GAGVSQSPSNKVTEKGKDVELRCDPISGHTALYWYRQSLGQGLEFLIYFQGNSAPDKSGLPSDRFSAERTGGSVSTLTIQRTQQEDSAVYLCASSLKGLAGGNTGELFFGEGSRLTVL.

The chain recombines TRBV24-1 with TRBJ2-2; D call uncertain. Trimming took off 4 bases at V and 6 bases at J, with 8 bases between the two ends. Germline V gene lookup returns CDR1 KGHDR and CDR2 SFDVKD. This CDR3 is built from 13 residues. The CDR3 coding sequence is TGTGCCACCAGTGACTTAGTCTCCGGGGAGCTGTTTTTT. Translation gives CATSDLVSGELFF.

The V gene is TRBV6-5, the J gene TRBJ2-7; 8 bases fit TRBD2. Germline trimming cut 7 bases from V and 2 bases from J; bases unmatched to any gene: 4. The germline gives CDR1 MNHEY, CDR2 SVGAGI. CDR3 length: 13 amino acids. This chain's CDR3 is CASMRGAAYEQYF. The DNA for the CDR3 is TGTGCCAGCATGCGGGGGGCCGCCTACGAGCAGTACTTC.

The rearrangement links TRBV13 to TRBJ2-3; no firm D call. V was cut by 4 bases and J by 8 bases, with 19 bases left in between. Germline CDR1 PRHDT, CDR2 FYEKMQ (reference sequence). The CDR3 consists of 15 residues. The CDR3, as DNA: TGTGCCAGCAGCTCCCTCTTCCCGACACCTTCTACGCAGTATTTT. Its protein product is CASSSLFPTPSTQYF. The full variable domain, in which reference TRBV13 and TRBJ2-3 provide the parts outside the CDR3, is AAGVIQSPRHLIKEKRETATLKCYPIPRHDTVYWYQQGPGQDPQFLISFYEKMQSDKGSIPDRFSAQQFSDYHSELNMSSLELGDSALYFCASSSLFPTPSTQYFGPGTRLTVL.

CDR3 residues: CASSLDSNNSPLHF. The CDR3 DNA sequence: TGTGCCAGCAGTTTAGACAGTAATAATTCACCCCTCCACTTT. V usage is TRBV27 and J usage is TRBJ1-6; the D gene is possibly TRBD1 (5 bases). This CDR3 has 14 residues. CDR1 is MNHEY, CDR2 SMNVEV, per germline (reference sequence). V lost 2 bases, J lost 5 bases, and 7 bases lay in between.

J is TRBJ1-1 and V is TRBV16; D not certain. This CDR3 comprises 18 residues. Trimming removed 2 bases at V and 2 bases at J, with 21 bases between. The germline CDR1 and CDR2 sequences are KGHSY and FQNENV. This CDR3 reads CASSQEVSGTAFNTEAFF. CDR3 sequence (DNA): TGTGCCAGCAGCCAAGAGGTGTCGGGAACAGCCTTTAACACTGAAGCTTTCTTT. Using reference TRBV16 and TRBJ1-1 for the parts outside the CDR3, the full variable domain is GEEVAQTPKHLVRGEGQKAKLYCAPIKGHSYVFWYQQVLKNEFKFLISFQNENVFDETGMPKERFSAKCLPNSPCSLEIQATKLEDSAVYFCASSQEVSGTAFNTEAFFGQGTRLTVV.

The chain combines TRBV7-3 with TRBJ2-3; D possibly corresponds to TRBD2 (5 bases). CDR3 length: 13 residues. The V gene lost 3 bases and the J gene lost 6 bases, with 10 bases spanning the gap. Germline CDR1 is SGHTA and CDR2 is FQGTGA. The DNA of the CDR3 is TGTGCCAGCAGCTTCGACCGGAGGGATACGCAGTATTTT. It yields the protein CASSFDRRDTQYF. Complete variable domain (other parts from reference TRBV7-3 and TRBJ2-3): GAGVSQTPSNKVTEKGKYVELRCDPISGHTALYWYRQSLGQGPEFLIYFQGTGAADDSGLPNDRFFAVRPEGSVSTLKIQRTERGDSAVYLCASSFDRRDTQYFGPGTRLTVL.

This rearrangement joins TRBV7-9 to TRBJ1-3; possibly TRBD1 for D (6 bases). CDR1 and CDR2 from the germline V gene are SEHNR and FQNEAQ (reference sequence). The CDR3 is 15 residues long. V was trimmed by 2 bases and J by 7 bases, leaving 15 bases between them. CDR3 sequence (DNA): TGTGCCAGCAGCTTACCAGGGGCTTTGGGGAACACCATATATTTT. Its translation is CASSLPGALGNTIYF.

This chain uses TRBV7-8 with TRBJ1-1, with D hard to call. The CDR3 extends over 12 amino acids. V was shortened by 5 bases and J by 2 bases, with 6 bases between the two germline ends. Germline-derived CDR1 and CDR2 are SGHVS and FQNEAQ. CDR3 residues: CASSQSNTEAFF. The CDR3, as DNA: TGTGCCAGCAGCCAGAGTAACACTGAAGCTTTCTTT. The full variable domain, its missing parts supplied by reference TRBV7-8 and TRBJ1-1, is GAGVSQSPRYKVAKRGQDVALRCDPISGHVSLFWYQQALGQGPEFLTYFQNEAQLDKSGLPSDRFFAERPEGSVSTLKIQRTQQEDSAVYLCASSQSNTEAFFGQGTRLTVV.

The J gene is TRBJ2-1, the V gene TRBV19, with 8 positions matching TRBD1. The germline gives CDR1 LNHDA, CDR2 SQIVND (reference sequence). Losses at the gene ends were 7 bases for V and 8 bases for J; bases not matched to a gene: 10. The CDR3 extends over 14 amino acids. The CDR3 is CASMAGTGRHEQFF. CDR3 DNA: TGTGCCAGTATGGCGGGGACAGGCCGACATGAGCAGTTCTTC.

The chain recombines TRBV4-1 with TRBJ2-5; possibly TRBD2 for D (6 bases). Germline CDR1 is MGHRA and CDR2 is YSYEKL. The CDR3 totals 17 residues. V lost 0 bases and J 5 bases, leaving 19 bases between the germline ends. CDR3 amino acids: CASSQERDGLTGETQYF. The CDR3 bases are TGCGCCAGCAGCCAAGAGCGCGACGGACTAACGGGCGAGACCCAGTACTTC.

The chain carries TRBV15 and TRBJ1-5; 8 nucleotides match TRBD1. Germline V gives CDR1 LNHNV, CDR2 YYDKDF (reference sequence). With 6 bases clipped from V and 5 bases from J, the junction kept 9 bases outside the gene matches. This CDR3 has 15 amino acids. Written as DNA, the CDR3 is TGTGCCACCAGAAGCAAGGACAGGGTCTATCAGCCCCAGCATTTT. Its protein product is CATRSKDRVYQPQHF.

The chain links TRBV6-5 to TRBJ1-2; weak D call: TRBD1 (5 bases). The V end lost 8 bases, the J end lost 3 bases, and 13 bases lay between the germline ends. Germline-derived CDR1 and CDR2 are MNHEY and SVGAGI. The CDR3 spans 13 residues. The CDR3 is CASVRGRDYGYTF. DNA of the CDR3: TGTGCCAGCGTAAGGGGTCGAGACTATGGCTACACCTTC.

This chain links TRBV5-6 with TRBJ2-6; 8 nucleotides line up with TRBD1. Trimming cost V 3 bases and J 5 bases; bases outside gene matches: 10. There are 17 residues in the CDR3. The germline gives CDR1 SGHDT, CDR2 YYEEEE. CDR3 in DNA: TGTGCCAGCAGCTGGGGGGCGGACAGGGTCAGGGCCAACGTCCTGACTTTC. Its protein product is CASSWGADRVRANVLTF.

This clone is medium-sized in the sample. The genes are TRBV5-1 and TRBJ2-1; 12 bases are shared with TRBD2. In germline, CDR1 is SGHRS, CDR2 YFSETQ. This CDR3 has 16 residues. Trimming took 5 bases from V and 0 from J; bases not matched to a gene: 3. Here the CDR3 DNA reads TGCGCCAGCAGGACTAGCGGGGGTGTCTCCTACAATGAGCAGTTCTTC. Translation: CASRTSGGVSYNEQFF.

This clone has just a few counts. The chain uses TRBV27 and TRBJ1-6; 7 positions agree with TRBD1. The trim removed 6 bases at V and 10 bases at J, leaving 6 bases unmatched. The CDR3 length is 13 residues. Germline-derived CDR1 and CDR2 are MNHEY and SMNVEV (reference sequence). The CDR3, as DNA: TGTGCCAGCAGCCAGGGACAGCAGTCACCCCTCCACTTT. Its translation: CASSQGQQSPLHF.

The chain links TRBV20-1 to TRBJ2-2, with D unclear. V lost 8 bases, J lost 6 bases, and 10 bases lay in between. Germline V gives CDR1 DFQATT, CDR2 SNEGSKA (reference sequence). The CDR3 extends over 11 amino acids. CDR3 bases: TGCAGTACCGCAATAGCCGGGGAGCTGTTTTTT. Protein product: CSTAIAGELFF.

This clone has only a few counts. The V gene is TRBV6-2 or TRBV6-3, the J gene TRBJ2-2; D perhaps matches TRBD2 (5 bases). V gave up 2 bases and J gave up 7 bases, with 5 bases separating them. CDR3 length equals 12 residues. Germline values: CDR1 MNHEY, CDR2 SVGEGT. CDR3 bases: TGTGCCAGCAGTTACGAGGGCGGGGAGCTGTTTTTT. Amino acids: CASSYEGGELFF.